A single sample gave rise to the 28 T cell receptor beta chains below, sequenced in a study of vaccination and CD4 T cells after COVID-19. For these TCRs, the target antigens are not known. The sample's treatment: approximately nine-day PBMC culture with coronavirus spike peptide pools or control peptides (ViraFEST assay). Sequencing of the DNA from cultured CD4+ T cells was carried out with the Oncomine TCR Beta short-read assay. TCRdb recomputed calls from the PCR reads with MiXCR, one row per CDR3 protein. The data show 20,000 or so distinct CDR3 sequences, roughly 50% seen once. The sequencing input was CD4+ T cells from blood, cultured in vitro. The receptor set was obtained from a human donor who had recovered from COVID-19.

This clonotype was counted once. The rearrangement joins TRBV11-3 to TRBJ2-7; a possible D gene is TRBD2 (5 bases). Germline CDR1 reads SGHNT; CDR2 reads YENEEA. CDR3 length equals 14 residues. The germline V and J ends were trimmed by 3 bases and 3 bases, with 12 bases remaining between them. For the CDR3, the DNA is TGTGCCAGCAGCTTCGAGGACGGGAACTACGAGCAGTACTTC. It yields the protein CASSFEDGNYEQYF.

The table lists this clonotype with a few counts. The chain joins TRBV7-3 to TRBJ1-1; D is unresolved. The CDR3 is made up of 13 amino acids. V lost 2 bases, J lost 2 bases, and 6 bases lay in between. CDR1 is SGHTA, CDR2 FQGTGA, per germline. The CDR3: CASSLQPNTEAFF. The CDR3 DNA reads as TGTGCCAGCAGCTTACAGCCTAACACTGAAGCTTTCTTT.

The chain links TRBV2 to TRBJ2-5, with D hard to call. This CDR3 has 15 residues. Per the germline V gene, CDR1 is SNHLY and CDR2 is FYNNEI. The V end was cut by 4 bases, the J end by 4 bases, with 16 bases between. CDR3 bases: TGTGCCAGCAGTGTCCGGGCCCGCCGTGGAGAGACCCAGTACTTC. It yields the protein CASSVRARRGETQYF.

This clonotype was counted only a few times. The J gene is TRBJ1-5, the V gene TRBV7-6; D unclear. Germline CDR1 and CDR2: SGHVS and FNYEAQ. This CDR3 has 13 amino acids. With 5 bases removed from V and 8 bases from J, the gap between germline ends came to 13 bases. DNA for the CDR3: TGTGCCAGCAGCGCAGGCAACGGAAAGCCCCAGCATTTT. Translating it yields CASSAGNGKPQHF.

J is TRBJ2-5 and V is TRBV7-2, with no clear D. The V end lost 5 bases, the J end lost 7 bases, and 14 bases lay between the germline ends. CDR3 size: 13 residues. Germline-derived CDR1 and CDR2 are SGHTA and FQGNSA. The CDR3 loop is CASSATPQMTQYF. The CDR3 DNA is TGTGCCAGCAGCGCTACCCCCCAGATGACCCAGTACTTC.

J is TRBJ2-1 and V is TRBV7-3, with D possibly TRBD1 on 6 matching bases. There are 14 residues in the CDR3. Germline assignment: CDR1 SGHTA and CDR2 FQGTGA. The ends were cut back, 5 bases at V and 6 bases at J, with 14 bases in the middle. CDR3 region: CASSQGYSINEQFF. CDR3 bases: TGTGCCAGCAGCCAGGGGTACAGCATCAATGAGCAGTTCTTC.

This clonotype was observed a few times. This chain uses TRBV21-1 with TRBJ1-2; the D call in the table, TRBD1, was not verified against the DNA. TRBV21-1 is labeled a pseudogene. CDR3 length: 15 amino acids. The CDR3 sequence: CASSYGRDPAYGYTF. The DNA for the CDR3 is TGTGCCAGCAGCTACGGTCGGGATCCTGCCTATGGCTACACCTTC.

J is TRBJ2-3 and V is TRBV5-4; 11 bases agree with TRBD1. J gave up 5 bases and V 4 bases, and 9 bases lay outside the gene matches. This CDR3 has 16 residues. The germline V gene encodes CDR1 SGHNT and CDR2 YYREEE (reference sequence). The CDR3 here is CASSRSDRGRQDTQYF. CDR3 sequence (DNA): TGTGCCAGCAGCCGTTCGGACAGGGGGCGGCAAGATACGCAGTATTTT.

The rearrangement uses TRBV20-1 and TRBJ2-7; 9 bases line up with TRBD2. The germline V gene encodes CDR1 DFQATT and CDR2 SNEGSKA (reference sequence). V lost 0 bases to trimming and J lost 4 bases; unmatched junction nucleotides: 1. This CDR3 has 13 amino acids. The CDR3 is CSARDTSGYEQYF. For the CDR3, the DNA is TGCAGTGCTAGAGATACTAGCGGGTACGAGCAGTACTTC.

The chain recombines TRBV10-3 with TRBJ1-2, with unresolved D. CDR3 size: 14 residues. Per germline, CDR1 ENHRY and CDR2 SYGVKD. V was cut by 4 bases and J by 2 bases, with 11 bases left in between. The CDR3 loop is CAISGWTENYGYTF. The CDR3 nucleotides are TGTGCCATCAGTGGATGGACTGAGAACTATGGCTACACCTTC.

The chain carries TRBV30 and TRBJ1-1; D gene unclear. V lost 0 bases to trimming and J lost 1 base, with 6 bases between them. Germline CDR1 GTSNPN, CDR2 SVGIG (reference sequence). The CDR3 totals 13 residues. DNA of the CDR3: TGTGCCTGGAGTGTATTAGCGAACACTGAAGCTTTCTTT. Protein product: CAWSVLANTEAFF.

This chain joins TRBV6-1 and TRBJ1-1; no clear D gene. Germline CDR1 is MNHNS and CDR2 is SASEGT. CDR3 size: 14 residues. V lost 3 bases, J lost 4 bases, and 12 bases lay in between. The CDR3 loop reads CASSETNRGTEAFF. The DNA of the CDR3 is TGTGCCAGCAGTGAGACAAACCGGGGCACTGAAGCTTTCTTT.

This chain links TRBV10-1 with TRBJ2-1; 9 bases are shared with TRBD1. The V gene's germline CDR1 is WNHNN and CDR2 SYGVQD (reference sequence). This CDR3 is built from 15 residues. After removal of 5 bases from V and 2 bases from J, the junction contained 4 bases not matched to a gene. The CDR3 DNA is TGCGCCAGCAGTCCGGGACAGGGAACCTACAATGAGCAGTTCTTC. Translated, it gives CASSPGQGTYNEQFF.

In this sample, this clonotype turned up a few times. V gene TRBV28 combines with J gene TRBJ1-2; 7 nucleotides agree with TRBD1. The V and J ends lost 5 bases and 5 bases, in that order; junction bases with no gene match: 14. Germline V gives CDR1 MDHEN, CDR2 SYDVKM. This CDR3 spans 16 amino acids. CDR3 nucleotide sequence: TGTGCCAGCAGTCCCCCCCCTGGACAGGATATATATGGCTACACCTTC. This codes for CASSPPPGQDIYGYTF.

This rearrangement joins TRBV19 to TRBJ1-6; no clear D. Trimming removed 5 bases from V and 9 bases from J, with 17 bases in between. The CDR3 covers 15 residues. The V gene's germline CDR1 is LNHDA and CDR2 SQIVND (reference sequence). The chain's CDR3 is CASSVRPESASPLHF. The DNA of the CDR3 is TGTGCCAGTAGTGTCAGGCCCGAGAGTGCTTCACCCCTCCACTTT.

The genes are TRBV19 and TRBJ1-2; no clear D gene. V dropped 2 bases and J dropped 2 bases, with 12 bases sitting between them. Germline V gives CDR1 LNHDA, CDR2 SQIVND (reference sequence). This CDR3 has 15 amino acids. The CDR3 sequence is CASSISPTENYGYTF. CDR3 nucleotide sequence: TGTGCCAGTAGTATATCCCCGACGGAAAACTATGGCTACACCTTC. Looking up the rest from reference TRBV19 and TRBJ1-2 gives the full variable domain: DGGITQSPKYLFRKEGQNVTLSCEQNLNHDAMYWYRQDPGQGLRLIYYSQIVNDFQKGDIAEGYSVSREKKESFPLTVTSAQKNPTAFYLCASSISPTENYGYTFGSGTRLTVV.

The CDR3 reads CSARGSSDLTYEQYF. Here the CDR3 DNA reads TGCAGTGCTAGAGGGTCGTCCGACCTTACCTACGAGCAGTACTTC. The chain has TRBV20-1 and TRBJ2-7; no clear D gene. CDR3 size: 15 residues. The V and J ends lost 1 base and 2 bases respectively, with 15 bases between them. The germline V gene encodes CDR1 DFQATT and CDR2 SNEGSKA (reference sequence).

J is TRBJ2-1 and V is TRBV5-4; a weak D match, TRBD2 (5 bases). V was trimmed by 2 bases and J by 4 bases, leaving 10 bases between them. Germline V gene lookup returns CDR1 SGHNT and CDR2 YYREEE (reference sequence). This CDR3 is 14 amino acids long. The CDR3 is CASSLPGIYNEQFF. The CDR3 coding sequence is TGTGCCAGCAGCTTACCGGGAATATACAATGAGCAGTTCTTC.

The V gene is TRBV7-9, the J gene TRBJ2-7; TRBD1 agrees at 8 bases. Germline CDR1 reads SEHNR; CDR2 reads FQNEAQ (reference sequence). The length of the CDR3 is 14 residues. V trimming: 3 bases; J trimming: 7 bases; junction bases outside the gene matches: 8. In DNA, the CDR3 is TGTGCCAGCAGCTTTGGCCAGGGGGCTGAGGAGCAGTACTTC. Translating gives CASSFGQGAEEQYF. Looking up the rest from reference TRBV7-9 and TRBJ2-7 gives the full variable domain: DTGVSQNPRHKITKRGQNVTFRCDPISEHNRLYWYRQTLGQGPEFLTYFQNEAQLEKSRLLSDRFSAERPKGSFSTLEIQRTEQGDSAMYLCASSFGQGAEEQYFGPGTRLTVT.

The rearrangement uses TRBV27 and TRBJ1-6, with a possible D match to TRBD1 (6 bases). The germline V gene has CDR1 MNHEY and CDR2 SMNVEV (reference sequence). CDR3 length: 16 amino acids. Trimming stripped 5 bases from V and 11 bases from J, with 22 bases between. The CDR3 sequence is CASSPIPFPGAPPLHF. The CDR3 nucleotides are TGTGCCAGCAGTCCCATCCCTTTCCCGGGGGCGCCACCCCTCCACTTT.

The J gene is TRBJ2-7, the V gene TRBV19; maybe TRBD1 (6 bases). V lost 5 bases and J 3 bases, leaving 14 bases between the germline ends. CDR3 length: 14 residues. Germline assignment: CDR1 LNHDA and CDR2 SQIVND (reference sequence). The CDR3 loop reads CASSLPGHDYEQYF. The CDR3 coding sequence is TGTGCCAGTAGTTTACCGGGACATGACTACGAGCAGTACTTC.

The chain couples TRBV5-4 to TRBJ2-3; 8 nucleotides align to TRBD2. Germline V CDR1 and CDR2: SGHNT, YYREEE (reference sequence). V was pared by 4 bases and J by 1 base, with 5 bases of the junction left unmatched. This CDR3 has 15 residues. CDR3 loop: CASSPAAGGTDTQYF. CDR3 coding DNA: TGTGCCAGCAGCCCCGCAGCGGGAGGCACAGATACGCAGTATTTT.

This clonotype has only one observation. The chain is built from TRBV18 and TRBJ1-5; D is perhaps TRBD1 (6 bases). Trimming left V 0 bases short and J 4 bases short, with 16 bases between. The germline CDR1 and CDR2 sequences are KGHSH and LQKENI. The length of the CDR3 is 17 residues. In DNA, the CDR3 is TGTGCCAGCTCACCACCGAGCGCCGCGGACAGAAATCAGCCCCAGCATTTT. It is translated as CASSPPSAADRNQPQHF.

The V gene is TRBV27, the J gene TRBJ1-5, with 8 nucleotides matching TRBD1. The ends lost 6 bases at V and 4 bases at J; junction bases unmatched: 8. CDR1 MNHEY and CDR2 SMNVEV come from the germline V gene (reference sequence). The CDR3 has 15 residues. The CDR3 sequence: CASRDGQGLNQPQHF. The DNA for the CDR3 is TGTGCCAGCAGAGACGGACAGGGATTGAATCAGCCCCAGCATTTT.

The chain has TRBV6-5 and TRBJ2-3, with TRBD2 as a possible D gene (7 bases). This CDR3 spans 16 amino acids. CDR1 is MNHEY and CDR2 is SVGAGI in the germline V gene. The ends were cut back, 2 bases at V and 2 bases at J, with 14 bases in the middle. The DNA of the CDR3 is TGTGCCAGCAGTTACCTGGGGGGGGGCGCCACAGATACGCAGTATTTT. Protein sequence: CASSYLGGGATDTQYF.

CDR3 in amino acids: CASKVGALEYEQYF. In DNA, the CDR3 is TGTGCCAGCAAGGTCGGTGCGTTGGAATACGAGCAGTACTTC. The genes are TRBV2 and TRBJ2-7; D is unclear. V gave up 7 bases and J gave up 4 bases, with 17 bases separating them. This CDR3 comprises 14 residues. Germline V gene lookup returns CDR1 SNHLY and CDR2 FYNNEI. The variable domain in full, completed from reference TRBV2 and TRBJ2-7, reads EPEVTQTPSHQVTQMGQEVILRCVPISNHLYFYWYRQILGQKVEFLVSFYNNEISEKSEIFDDQFSVERPDGSNFTLKIRSTKLEDSAMYFCASKVGALEYEQYFGPGTRLTVT.

This clonotype was detected a few times. This sequence joins TRBV20-1 and TRBJ2-5; TRBD2 agrees at 12 bases. CDR1 and CDR2 from the germline V gene are DFQATT and SNEGSKA (reference sequence). J was trimmed by 4 bases and V by 5 bases; bases with no gene match: 5. The CDR3 totals 14 residues. CDR3: CSARLAGALETQYF. The CDR3 DNA is TGCAGTGCTCGACTAGCGGGAGCTCTAGAGACCCAGTACTTC.

The chain links TRBV2 to TRBJ1-1; 7 bases align to TRBD1. J was trimmed by 2 bases and V by 6 bases; bases with no gene match: 3. The CDR3 has 13 amino acids. In germline, CDR1 is SNHLY, CDR2 FYNNEI. This chain's CDR3 is CASRDRFNTEAFF. CDR3 coding DNA: TGTGCCAGCAGGGACAGGTTTAACACTGAAGCTTTCTTT.